The clone carrying this TCR beta chain was observed at least ten times. What it binds is unknown. These data are taken from a study of CD8 T cells in ankylosing spondylitis. From the 5' RACE reads, TCRdb called clonotypes with MiXCR, one entry per CDR3 protein. The data contain 200,000 to 250,000 distinct CDR3 sequences, approximately 7.3% of them seen just once; the ten biggest clones take up over 12%. General study findings and limits: Several highly homologous variants made up a TCR beta motif, and this motif appeared characteristic of ankylosing spondylitis blood.

The receptor was isolated from a male donor with ankylosing spondylitis. The sample was blood, either unsorted or a sorted T cell fraction (not recorded which).

The chain's CDR3 is CASSPEITGELFF. The DNA of the CDR3 is TGTGCCAGCAGTCCTGAAATTACCGGGGAGCTGTTTTTT. The J gene is TRBJ2-2, the V gene TRBV6-1; D is ambiguous. The CDR3 has 13 amino acids. V lost 5 bases and J lost 5, with 9 bases in between. Germline loops: CDR1 MNHNS, CDR2 SASEGT.